This TCR beta chain originates from a study of cytomegalovirus exposure and HLA in healthy donors. General study findings and limits: The authors later found TCR association rates varying by HLA locus, with DRB1 most and HLA-C fewest.

This clone was counted only a few times. Its antigen remains unknown. 13 Jbeta primers and 60 Vbeta primers were used for the PCR. The assay was immunoSEQ multiplex PCR, and TCRdb's table has in-frame clones only and misses some. Of around 80,000 clones listed, under 65% are singletons. The junction had 9 bases not matched to a gene; V was cut back by 4 bases and J by 4 bases. The V gene's germline CDR1 is MDHEN and CDR2 SYDVKM. The CDR3 is 17 amino acids. This TCR was recovered from a male donor in good health and CMV-seropositive. The chain has TRBV28 and TRBJ2-1, with TRBD2 identical over 11 bases. Input material: PBMCs. The CDR3 bases are TGTGCCAGCAGTTCTCCGGCAAGACTAGCGGGGTACAATGAGCAGTTCTTC. Translation: CASSSPARLAGYNEQFF.